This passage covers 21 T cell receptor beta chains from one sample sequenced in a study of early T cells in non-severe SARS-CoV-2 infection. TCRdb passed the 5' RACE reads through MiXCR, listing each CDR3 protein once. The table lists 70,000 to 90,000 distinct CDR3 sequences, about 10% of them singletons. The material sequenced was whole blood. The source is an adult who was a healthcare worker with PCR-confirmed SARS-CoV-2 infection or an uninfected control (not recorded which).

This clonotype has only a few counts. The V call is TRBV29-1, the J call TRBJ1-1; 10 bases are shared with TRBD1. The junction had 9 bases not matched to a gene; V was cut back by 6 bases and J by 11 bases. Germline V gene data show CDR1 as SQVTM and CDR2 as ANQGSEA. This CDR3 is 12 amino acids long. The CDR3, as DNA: TGCAGCGTCAAAGGACAGGGGGTTGATGCTTTCTTT. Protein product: CSVKGQGVDAFF.

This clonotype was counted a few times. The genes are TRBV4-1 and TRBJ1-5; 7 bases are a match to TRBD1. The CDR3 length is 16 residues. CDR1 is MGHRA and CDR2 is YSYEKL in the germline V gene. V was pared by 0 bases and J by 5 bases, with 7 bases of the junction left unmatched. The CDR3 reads CASSQETGRGHQPQHF. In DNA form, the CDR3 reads TGCGCCAGCAGCCAAGAGACAGGGAGGGGTCATCAGCCCCAGCATTTT.

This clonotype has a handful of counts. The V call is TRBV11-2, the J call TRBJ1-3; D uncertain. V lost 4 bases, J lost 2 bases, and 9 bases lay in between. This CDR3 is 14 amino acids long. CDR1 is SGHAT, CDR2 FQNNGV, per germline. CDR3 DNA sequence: TGTGCCAGCAGCTCCCCGAGGGCTGGAAACACCATATATTTT. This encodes CASSSPRAGNTIYF.

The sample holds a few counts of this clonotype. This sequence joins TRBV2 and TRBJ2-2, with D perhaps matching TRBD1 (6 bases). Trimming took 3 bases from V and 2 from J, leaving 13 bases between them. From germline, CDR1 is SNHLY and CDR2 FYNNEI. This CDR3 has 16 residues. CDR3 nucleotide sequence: TGTGCCAGCAGTGATGGGACACAAATTAACACCGGGGAGCTGTTTTTT. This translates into CASSDGTQINTGELFF.

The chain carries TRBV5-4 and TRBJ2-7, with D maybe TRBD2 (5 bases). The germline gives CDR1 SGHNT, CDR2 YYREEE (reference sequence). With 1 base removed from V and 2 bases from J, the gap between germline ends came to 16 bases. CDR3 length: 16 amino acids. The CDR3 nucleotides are TGTGCCAGCAGCTTGTGGGAGAGGACGGCCACCTACGAGCAGTACTTC. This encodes CASSLWERTATYEQYF.

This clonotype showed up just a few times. For the CDR3, the DNA is TGTGCCAGCAGCCCGGGAGGGGTGATGAGAAATTCACCCCTCCACTTT. Translating gives CASSPGGVMRNSPLHF. The chain couples TRBV12-3 or TRBV12-4 to TRBJ1-6; tentatively, D is TRBD1 (5 bases). Trimming took off 6 bases at V and 7 bases at J, with 19 bases between the two ends. The CDR3 runs 16 residues.

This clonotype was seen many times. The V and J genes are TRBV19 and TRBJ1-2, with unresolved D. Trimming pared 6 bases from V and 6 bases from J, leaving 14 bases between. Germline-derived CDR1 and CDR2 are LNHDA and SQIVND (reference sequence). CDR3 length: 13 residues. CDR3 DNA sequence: TGTGCCAGTAGAAGCCGGTTGGAGGATGGCTACACCTTC. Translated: CASRSRLEDGYTF.

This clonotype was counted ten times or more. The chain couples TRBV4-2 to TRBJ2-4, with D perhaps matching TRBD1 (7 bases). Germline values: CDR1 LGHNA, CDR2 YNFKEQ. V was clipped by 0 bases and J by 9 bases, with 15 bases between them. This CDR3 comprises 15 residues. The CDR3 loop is CASSQERTQGGIQYF. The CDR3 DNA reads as TGTGCCAGCAGCCAAGAACGGACCCAGGGGGGCATTCAGTACTTC.

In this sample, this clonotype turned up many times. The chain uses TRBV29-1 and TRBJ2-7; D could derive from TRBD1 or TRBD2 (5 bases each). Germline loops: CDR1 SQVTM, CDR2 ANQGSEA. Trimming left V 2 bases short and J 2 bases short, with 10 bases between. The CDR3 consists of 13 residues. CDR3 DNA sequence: TGCAGCGTTGAATCTCGGGGCGCCTACGAGCAGTACTTC. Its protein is CSVESRGAYEQYF.

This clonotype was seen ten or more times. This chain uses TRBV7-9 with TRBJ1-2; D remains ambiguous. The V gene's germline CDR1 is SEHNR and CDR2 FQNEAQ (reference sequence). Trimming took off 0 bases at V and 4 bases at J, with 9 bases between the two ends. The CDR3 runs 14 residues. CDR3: CASSLAGSGYGYTF. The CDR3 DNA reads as TGTGCCAGCAGCTTAGCAGGTAGTGGCTATGGCTACACCTTC.

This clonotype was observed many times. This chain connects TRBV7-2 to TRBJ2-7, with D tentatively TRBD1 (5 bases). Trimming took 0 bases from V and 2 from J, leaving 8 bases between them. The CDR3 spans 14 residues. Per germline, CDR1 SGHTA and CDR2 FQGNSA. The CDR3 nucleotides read TGTGCCAGCAGCTTAGCTGTGGACACCTACGAGCAGTACTTC. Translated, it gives CASSLAVDTYEQYF.

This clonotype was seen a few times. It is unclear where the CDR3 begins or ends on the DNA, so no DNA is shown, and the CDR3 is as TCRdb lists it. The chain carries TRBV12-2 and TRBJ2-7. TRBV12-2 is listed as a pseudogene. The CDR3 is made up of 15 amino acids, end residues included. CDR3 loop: CASRFGKGISYEQYF.

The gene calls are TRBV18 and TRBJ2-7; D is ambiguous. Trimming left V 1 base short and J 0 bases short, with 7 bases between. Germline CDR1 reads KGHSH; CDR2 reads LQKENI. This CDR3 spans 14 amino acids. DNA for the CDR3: TGTGCCAGCTCACCACTGCAGCTCTCCTACGAGCAGTACTTC. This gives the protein CASSPLQLSYEQYF.

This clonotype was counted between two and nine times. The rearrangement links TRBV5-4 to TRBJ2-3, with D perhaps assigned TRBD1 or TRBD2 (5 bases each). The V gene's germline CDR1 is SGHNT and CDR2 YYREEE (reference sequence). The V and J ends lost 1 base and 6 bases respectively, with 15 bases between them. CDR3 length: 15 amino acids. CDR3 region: CASSLTIGTVDTQYF. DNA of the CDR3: TGTGCCAGCAGCTTGACAATAGGGACGGTGGATACGCAGTATTTT.

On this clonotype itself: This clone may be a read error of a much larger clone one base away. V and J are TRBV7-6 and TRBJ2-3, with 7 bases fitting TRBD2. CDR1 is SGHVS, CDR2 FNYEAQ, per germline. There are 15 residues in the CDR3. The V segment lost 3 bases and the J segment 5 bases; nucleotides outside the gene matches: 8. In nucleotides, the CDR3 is TGTGCCAGCAGCTTGTTTCCAGCGGGGATAGATACGCAGTATTTT. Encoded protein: CASSLFPAGIDTQYF.

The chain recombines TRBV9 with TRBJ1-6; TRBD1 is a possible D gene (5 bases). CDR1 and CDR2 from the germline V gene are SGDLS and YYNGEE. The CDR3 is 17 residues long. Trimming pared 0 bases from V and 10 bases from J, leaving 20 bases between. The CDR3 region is CASSVEGRAGGRSPLHF. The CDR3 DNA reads TGTGCCAGCAGCGTAGAAGGCAGGGCCGGAGGAAGGTCACCCCTCCACTTT. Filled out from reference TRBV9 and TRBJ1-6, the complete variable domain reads DSGVTQTPKHLITATGQRVTLRCSPRSGDLSVYWYQQSLDQGLQFLIQYYNGEERAKGNILERFSAQQFPDLHSELNLSSLELGDSALYFCASSVEGRAGGRSPLHFGNGTRLTVT.

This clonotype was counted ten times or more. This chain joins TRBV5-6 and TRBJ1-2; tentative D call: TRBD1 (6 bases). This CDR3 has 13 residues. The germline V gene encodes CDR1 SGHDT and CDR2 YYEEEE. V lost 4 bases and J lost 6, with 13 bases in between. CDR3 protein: CASSRARGDGYTF. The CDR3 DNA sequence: TGTGCCAGCAGCCGAGCCAGGGGTGATGGCTACACCTTC.

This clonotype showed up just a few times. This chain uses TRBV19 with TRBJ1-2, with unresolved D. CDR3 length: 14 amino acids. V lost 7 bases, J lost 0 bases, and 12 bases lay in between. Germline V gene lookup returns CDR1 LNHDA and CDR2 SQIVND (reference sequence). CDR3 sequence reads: CASMDGGANYGYTF. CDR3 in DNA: TGTGCCAGTATGGACGGCGGAGCTAACTATGGCTACACCTTC.

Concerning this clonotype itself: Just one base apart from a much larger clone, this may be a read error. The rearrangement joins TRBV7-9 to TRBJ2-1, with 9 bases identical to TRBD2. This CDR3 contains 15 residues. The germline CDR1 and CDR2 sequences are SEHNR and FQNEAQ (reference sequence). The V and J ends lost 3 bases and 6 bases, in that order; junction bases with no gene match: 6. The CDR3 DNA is TGTGCCAGCAGCTTGGCCGGACTAGCGAGCAATGAGCAGTTCTTC. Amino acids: CASSLAGLASNEQFF.

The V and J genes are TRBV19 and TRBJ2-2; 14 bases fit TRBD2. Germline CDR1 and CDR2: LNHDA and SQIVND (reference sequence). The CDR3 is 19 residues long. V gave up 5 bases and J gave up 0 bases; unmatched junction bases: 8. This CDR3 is CASSQGLAGDLANTGELFF. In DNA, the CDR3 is TGTGCCAGTAGTCAGGGACTAGCGGGGGACCTCGCGAACACCGGGGAGCTGTTTTTT.

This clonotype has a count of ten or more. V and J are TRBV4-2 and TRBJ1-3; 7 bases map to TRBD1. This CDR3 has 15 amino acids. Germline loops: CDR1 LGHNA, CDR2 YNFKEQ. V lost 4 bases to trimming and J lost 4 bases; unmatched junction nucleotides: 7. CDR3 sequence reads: CASSRTGTVGNTIYF. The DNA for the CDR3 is TGTGCCAGCAGCCGAACCGGGACAGTCGGAAACACCATATATTTT.